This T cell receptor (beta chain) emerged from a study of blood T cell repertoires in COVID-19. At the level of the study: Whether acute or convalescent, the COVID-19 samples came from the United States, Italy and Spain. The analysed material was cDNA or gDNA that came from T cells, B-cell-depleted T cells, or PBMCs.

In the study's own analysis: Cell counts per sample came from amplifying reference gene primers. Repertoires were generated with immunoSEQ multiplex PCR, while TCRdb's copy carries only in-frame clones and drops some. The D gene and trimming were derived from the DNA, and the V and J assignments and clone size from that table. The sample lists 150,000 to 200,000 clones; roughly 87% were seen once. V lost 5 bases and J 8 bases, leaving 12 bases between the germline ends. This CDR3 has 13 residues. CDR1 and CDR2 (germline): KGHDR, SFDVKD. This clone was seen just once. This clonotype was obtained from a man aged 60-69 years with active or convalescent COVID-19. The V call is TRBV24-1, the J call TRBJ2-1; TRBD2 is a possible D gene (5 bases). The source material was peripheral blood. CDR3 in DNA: TGTGCCACCAGTGGGTCGGGATTGTATGAGCAGTTCTTC. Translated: CATSGSGLYEQFF.